This TCR beta chain appears in the sequencing data of a study of blood T cell repertoires in COVID-19. Original processing notes: Amplified reference gene primers provided the basis for estimating nucleated cell counts. Using immunoSEQ multiplex PCR, the repertoire was profiled, and TCRdb retains in-frame clones only, with some absent. V and J calls and clone size follow that table, whereas D and trimming were derived from the DNA. The sample shows just under 95,000 clones, 80% of them seen only once. This CDR3 contains 13 residues. The germline gives CDR1 MRHNA, CDR2 SNTAGT. The V end lost 6 bases, the J end lost 10 bases, and 18 bases lay between the germline ends.

The sequencing input was peripheral blood. This TCR was sampled from a man aged 50 or older who had recovered from COVID-19. V is TRBV6-4 and J is TRBJ1-1; maybe TRBD1 (6 bases). The CDR3 protein is CASSEREGGRAFF. The CDR3 DNA is TGTGCCAGCAGCGAACGCGAGGGGGGGCGAGCTTTCTTT.